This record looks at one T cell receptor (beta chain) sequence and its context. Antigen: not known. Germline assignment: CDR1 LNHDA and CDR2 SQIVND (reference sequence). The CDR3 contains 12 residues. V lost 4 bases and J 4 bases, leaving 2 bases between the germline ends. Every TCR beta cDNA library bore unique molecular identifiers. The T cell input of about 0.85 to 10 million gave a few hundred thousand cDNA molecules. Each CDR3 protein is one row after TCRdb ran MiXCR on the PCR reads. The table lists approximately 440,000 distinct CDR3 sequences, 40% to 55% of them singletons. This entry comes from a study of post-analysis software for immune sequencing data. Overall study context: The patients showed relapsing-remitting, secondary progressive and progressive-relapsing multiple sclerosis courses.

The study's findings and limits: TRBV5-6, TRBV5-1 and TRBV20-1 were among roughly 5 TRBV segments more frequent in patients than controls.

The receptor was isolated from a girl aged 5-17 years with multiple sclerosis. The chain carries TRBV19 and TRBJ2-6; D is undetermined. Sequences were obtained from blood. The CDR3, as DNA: TGTGCCAGTAGTACAGGGGCCAACGTCCTGACTTTC. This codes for CASSTGANVLTF.